This T cell receptor (beta chain) is drawn from a study of metastatic and nonmetastatic thyroid tumors (dated by TCRdb to between 2020 and 2021). Describing the broader study: The researchers compared repertoires between peripheral blood samples and tumor or nodule tissue samples from patients with malignant or benign thyroid disease. Broad study findings and their caveats: In both blood and tumor samples, TCR beta diversity was reported to be significantly higher in malignant tumors than in benign nodules.

Based on the germline V gene, the CDR1 and CDR2 sequences are MNHEY and SVGEGT. V ends up 4 bases short and J 6 bases short, with an unmatched junction base count of 10. The CDR3 spans 17 residues, from the cysteine through the phenylalanine. The sequence is cut down to CDR3 DNA, 51 bases in frame from base 1. None of the patients had been given any treatment before thyroid surgery. The study retrospectively analysed patient clinical samples collected from the early 2010s to the late 2010s using T-cell receptor beta sequencing. This clone was observed a handful of times. Which antigen it targets is not known. Base qualities are not at hand, and no much larger clone is one base apart. The library came from PCR. The run used an Illumina HiSeq 4000. The TCR beta-chain CDR3 region of each patient was profiled by high-throughput sequencing. The authors processed their data as follows. A classifier to discriminate distant-metastatic papillary thyroid cancer patients was built from CDR3 differences across clinicopathological groups. Repertoire diversity was assessed with the Shannon index, and tumor-blood repertoire similarity with the Morisita-Horn index. TCRdb took the public reads, trimmed them with fastp at Q25, ran MiXCR for clone calling and kept in-frame beta chains. These V and J calls are TCRdb output, not the study's own analysis. Across this sample there are around 26,000 clones, with roughly 3.7% seen only once. The ten largest clones represent roughly 3.1% of the sample.

Sequencing was performed on blood. This clonotype originated in a male donor with papillary thyroid cancer or a benign thyroid nodule (not recorded which). Some clones in this sample may be carry-over from other donors' samples. The chain is made from TRBV6-2 or TRBV6-3 and TRBJ2-2; TRBD2 matches 11 bases in the middle. The CDR3 corresponds to CASSSFSGGASAGELFF. The DNA is as follows: TGTGCCAGCAGTTCCTTTAGCGGGGGGGCCTCTGCCGGGGAGCTGTTTTTT.